The clone carrying this T cell receptor beta chain has just a few counts. Trimming removed 0 bases at V and 4 bases at J, with 9 bases between. Germline assignment: CDR1 LNHNV and CDR2 YYDKDF (reference sequence). The CDR3 is made up of 15 amino acids. The sample comes from a study of blood T cell repertoires in COVID-19. Overall study: COVID-19 samples, acute and convalescent, were from the United States, Italy and Spain. Nucleic acid was either cDNA or gDNA, and it came from T cells, B-cell-depleted T cells, or PBMCs.

Original processing notes: Reference gene primer amplification gave estimated nucleated cell counts. TCRdb keeps only in-frame clones here, not all; method: immunoSEQ multiplex PCR. Clonal size and the V and J genes are those of that table, whereas D and trimming came from the DNA. The repertoire includes roughly 100,000 clones, 89% of them detected once, and approximately 3.5% sits in the top ten. The source material was peripheral blood. This clonotype was sampled from a woman between 55 and 75 years old with acute or convalescent COVID-19. The genes are TRBV15 and TRBJ1-4; TRBD1 is a possible D gene (5 bases). CDR3 in DNA: TGTGCCACCAGCAGAGAGGGGCTTCTTAATGAAAAACTGTTTTTT. Its protein product is CATSREGLLNEKLFF.